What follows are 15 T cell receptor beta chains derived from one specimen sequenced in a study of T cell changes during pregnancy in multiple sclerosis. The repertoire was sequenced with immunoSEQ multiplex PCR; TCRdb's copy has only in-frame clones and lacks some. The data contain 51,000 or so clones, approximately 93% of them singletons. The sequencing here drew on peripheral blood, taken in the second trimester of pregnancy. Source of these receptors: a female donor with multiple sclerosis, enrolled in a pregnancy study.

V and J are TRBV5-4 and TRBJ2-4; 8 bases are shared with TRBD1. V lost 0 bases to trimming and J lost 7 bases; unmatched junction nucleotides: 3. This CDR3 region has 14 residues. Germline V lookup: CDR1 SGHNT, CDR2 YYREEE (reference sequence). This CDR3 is CASSLGTGSNIQYF. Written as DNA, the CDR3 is TGTGCCAGCAGCTTGGGGACAGGGTCCAACATTCAGTACTTC.

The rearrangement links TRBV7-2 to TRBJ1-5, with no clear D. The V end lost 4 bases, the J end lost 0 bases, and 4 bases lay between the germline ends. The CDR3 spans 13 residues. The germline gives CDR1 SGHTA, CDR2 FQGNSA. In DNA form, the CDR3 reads TGTGCCAGCAGCTCTCGTAGCAATCAGCCCCAGCATTTT. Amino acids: CASSSRSNQPQHF.

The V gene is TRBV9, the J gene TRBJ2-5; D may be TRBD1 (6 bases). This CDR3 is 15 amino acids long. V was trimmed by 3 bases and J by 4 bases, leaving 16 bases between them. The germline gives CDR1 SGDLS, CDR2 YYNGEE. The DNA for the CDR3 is TGTGCCAGCAGCGAGGTAGGGGGAGAAAGAGAGACCCAGTACTTC. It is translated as CASSEVGGERETQYF.

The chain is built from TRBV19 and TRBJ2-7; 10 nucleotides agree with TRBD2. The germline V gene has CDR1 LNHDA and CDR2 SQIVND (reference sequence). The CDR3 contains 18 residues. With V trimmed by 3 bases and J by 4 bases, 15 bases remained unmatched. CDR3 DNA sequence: TGTGCCAGTAGTATGGTAGCGGGAGGCTCCAATTGGTTTTACGAGCAGTACTTC. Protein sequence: CASSMVAGGSNWFYEQYF.

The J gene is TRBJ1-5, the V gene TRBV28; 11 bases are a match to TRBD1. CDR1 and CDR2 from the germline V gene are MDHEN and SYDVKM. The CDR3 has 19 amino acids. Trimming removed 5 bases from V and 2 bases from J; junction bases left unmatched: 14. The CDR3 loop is CASSIIAGQGVIGNQPQHF. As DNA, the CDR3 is TGTGCCAGCAGTATTATTGCGGGACAGGGGGTTATCGGCAATCAGCCCCAGCATTTT.

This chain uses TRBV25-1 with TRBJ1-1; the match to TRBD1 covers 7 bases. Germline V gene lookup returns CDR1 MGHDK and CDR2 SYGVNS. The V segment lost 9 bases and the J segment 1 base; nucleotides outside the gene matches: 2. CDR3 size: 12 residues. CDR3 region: CARRTGNTEAFF. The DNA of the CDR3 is TGTGCCAGACGGACAGGGAACACTGAAGCTTTCTTT.

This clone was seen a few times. The CDR3 DNA follows: TGTGCCAGCAGGGGGACTAGCGGGAGTTACTACGAGCAGTACTTC. Translation gives CASRGTSGSYYEQYF. The chain couples TRBV6-1 to TRBJ2-7; 14 nucleotides align to TRBD2. Germline CDR1 is MNHNS and CDR2 is SASEGT. With 6 bases clipped from V and 3 bases from J, the junction kept 4 bases outside the gene matches. The CDR3 length is 15 residues.

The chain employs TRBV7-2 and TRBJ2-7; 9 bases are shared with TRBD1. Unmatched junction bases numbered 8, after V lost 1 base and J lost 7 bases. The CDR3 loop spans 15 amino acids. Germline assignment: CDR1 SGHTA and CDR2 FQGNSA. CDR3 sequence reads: CASSLVRTGEGEQYF. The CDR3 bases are TGTGCCAGCAGCTTAGTCAGGACAGGGGAAGGGGAGCAGTACTTC.

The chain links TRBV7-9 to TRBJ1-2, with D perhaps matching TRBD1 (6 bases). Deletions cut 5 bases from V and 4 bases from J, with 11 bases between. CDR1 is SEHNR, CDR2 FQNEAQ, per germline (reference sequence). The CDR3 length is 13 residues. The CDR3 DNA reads TGTGCCAGCAGCCAATTGACAGGCTATGGCTACACCTTC. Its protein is CASSQLTGYGYTF.

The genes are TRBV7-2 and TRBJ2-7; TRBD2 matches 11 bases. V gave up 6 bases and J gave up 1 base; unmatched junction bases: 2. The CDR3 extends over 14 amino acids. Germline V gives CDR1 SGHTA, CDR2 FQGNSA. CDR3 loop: CASRGTSGSYEQYF. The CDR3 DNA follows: TGTGCCAGCAGGGGGACTAGCGGTTCCTACGAGCAGTACTTC.

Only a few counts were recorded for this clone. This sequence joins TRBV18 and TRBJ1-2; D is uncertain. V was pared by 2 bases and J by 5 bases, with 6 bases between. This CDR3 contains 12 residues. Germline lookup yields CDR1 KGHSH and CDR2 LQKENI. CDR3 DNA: TGTGCCAGCTCACCATCTCGGTATGGCTACACCTTC. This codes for CASSPSRYGYTF.

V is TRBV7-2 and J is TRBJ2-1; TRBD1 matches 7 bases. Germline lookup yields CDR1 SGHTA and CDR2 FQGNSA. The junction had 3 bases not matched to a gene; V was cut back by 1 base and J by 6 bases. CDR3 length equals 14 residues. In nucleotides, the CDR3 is TGTGCCAGCAGCTTAGAGACAGGGTCCAATGAGCAGTTCTTC. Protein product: CASSLETGSNEQFF.

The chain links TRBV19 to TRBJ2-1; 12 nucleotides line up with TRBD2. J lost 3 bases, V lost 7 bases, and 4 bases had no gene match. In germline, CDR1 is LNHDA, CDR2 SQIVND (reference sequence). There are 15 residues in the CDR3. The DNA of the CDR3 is TGTGCCAGTACGGGGGGACTAGCGGGCTACAATGAGCAGTTCTTC. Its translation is CASTGGLAGYNEQFF.

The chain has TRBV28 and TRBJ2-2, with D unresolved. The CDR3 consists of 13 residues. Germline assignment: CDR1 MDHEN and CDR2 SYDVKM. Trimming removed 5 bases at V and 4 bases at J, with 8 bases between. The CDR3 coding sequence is TGTGCCAGCAGTCCTCGAGTCACCGGGGAGCTGTTTTTT. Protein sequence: CASSPRVTGELFF. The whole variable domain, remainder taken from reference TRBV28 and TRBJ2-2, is DVKVTQSSRYLVKRTGEKVFLECVQDMDHENMFWYRQDPGLGLRLIYFSYDVKMKEKGDIPEGYSVSREKKERFSLILESASTNQTSMYLCASSPRVTGELFFGEGSRLTVL.

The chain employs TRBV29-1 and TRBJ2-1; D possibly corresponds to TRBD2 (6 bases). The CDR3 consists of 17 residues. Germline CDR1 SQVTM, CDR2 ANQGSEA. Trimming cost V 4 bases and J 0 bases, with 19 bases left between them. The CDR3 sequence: CSVGGSRAGSSYNEQFF. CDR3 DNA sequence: TGCAGCGTTGGTGGATCTAGGGCGGGAAGCTCCTACAATGAGCAGTTCTTC.